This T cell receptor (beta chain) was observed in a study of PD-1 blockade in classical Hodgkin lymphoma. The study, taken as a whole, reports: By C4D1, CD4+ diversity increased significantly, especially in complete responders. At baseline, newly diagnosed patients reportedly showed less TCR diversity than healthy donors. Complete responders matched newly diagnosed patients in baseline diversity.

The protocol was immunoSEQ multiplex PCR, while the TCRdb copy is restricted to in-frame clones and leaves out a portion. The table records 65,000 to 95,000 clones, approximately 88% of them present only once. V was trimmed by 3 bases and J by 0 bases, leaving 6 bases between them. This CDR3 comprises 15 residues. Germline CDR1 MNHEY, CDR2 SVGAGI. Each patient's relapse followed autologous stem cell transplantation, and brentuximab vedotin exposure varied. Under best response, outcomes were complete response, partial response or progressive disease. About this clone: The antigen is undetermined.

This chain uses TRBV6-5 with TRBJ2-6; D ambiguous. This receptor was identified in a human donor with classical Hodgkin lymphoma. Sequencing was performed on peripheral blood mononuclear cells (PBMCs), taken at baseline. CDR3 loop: CASSYYSSGANVLTF. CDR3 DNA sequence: TGTGCCAGCAGTTATTATAGCTCTGGGGCCAACGTCCTGACTTTC.